The 10 T cell receptor beta chains reported below all come from one sample, sequenced in a study of T cells in Graves' hyperthyroidism and ophthalmopathy. The investigators amplified TCR beta CDR3 regions from RNA transcripts. In the first-round RT-PCR of the TCR CDR3, the HTBI primer set was used. TCRdb called the multiplex PCR reads again in MiXCR, with one record for every CDR3 protein. The table lists about 540,000 distinct CDR3 sequences, more than 45% of them singletons. The sequenced material came from peripheral blood or thyroid tissue (not recorded which). The receptors stem from a woman between 18 and 30 years old with Graves' hyperthyroidism.

V is TRBV13 and J is TRBJ2-2; tentative D call: TRBD2 (6 bases). The CDR3 is 15 amino acids. CDR1 is PRHDT and CDR2 is FYEKMQ in the germline V gene (reference sequence). V was clipped by 6 bases and J by 4 bases, with 15 bases between them. The CDR3 nucleotides read TGTGCCAGCAGTTGGGGGGTGAGGGCCACCGGGGAGCTGTTTTTT. It encodes CASSWGVRATGELFF.

The gene calls are TRBV6-5 and TRBJ2-2, with 10 bases aligning to TRBD1. The V gene end was trimmed by 7 bases and the J gene end by 3 bases; junction bases not matched to a gene: 8. Germline V CDR1 and CDR2: MNHEY, SVGAGI. The CDR3 extends over 16 amino acids. CDR3 loop: CASTRTGGLYTGELFF. The CDR3 DNA follows: TGTGCCAGCACCCGGACAGGGGGATTATACACCGGGGAGCTGTTTTTT.

There are many counts of this clonotype. The genes are TRBV4-1 and TRBJ1-4; D remains ambiguous. V gave up 2 bases and J gave up 8 bases, with 9 bases separating them. In germline, CDR1 is MGHRA, CDR2 YSYEKL. This CDR3 is 13 amino acids long. The CDR3, as DNA: TGCGCCAGCAGCCAAAACTCTCCGGAAAAACTGTTTTTT. Translation: CASSQNSPEKLFF.

With respect to this clonotype: One base away lies a much larger clone, so this may be a sequencing read error. The rearrangement links TRBV10-3 to TRBJ2-7, with D tentatively TRBD1 (6 bases). Trimming removed 5 bases from V and 6 bases from J, with 20 bases in between. Germline CDR1 ENHRY, CDR2 SYGVKD. There are 15 residues in the CDR3. CDR3 in amino acids: CAISSSVRGVSEQYF. DNA of the CDR3: TGTGCCATCAGTTCGTCGGTCAGGGGTGTGAGCGAGCAGTACTTC.

This clonotype was observed once. The chain uses TRBV19 and TRBJ2-1, with TRBD1 as a possible D gene (6 bases). Germline CDR1 reads LNHDA; CDR2 reads SQIVND (reference sequence). V was shortened by 2 bases and J by 5 bases, with 13 bases between the two germline ends. The CDR3 length is 15 residues. The CDR3 sequence: CASSISGQGNNEQFF. The CDR3 DNA reads TGTGCCAGTAGTATATCAGGGCAGGGGAACAATGAGCAGTTCTTC.

In this sample, this clonotype turned up once. V is TRBV29-1 and J is TRBJ2-7; 13 bases fit TRBD2. The CDR3 loop spans 13 amino acids. The V and J ends lost 8 bases and 6 bases, in that order; junction bases with no gene match: 7. The germline gives CDR1 SQVTM, CDR2 ANQGSEA. The CDR3 protein is CSSKGLAGTEQYF. CDR3 bases: TGCAGCAGTAAGGGACTAGCGGGGACCGAGCAGTACTTC.

This rearrangement joins TRBV12-3 or TRBV12-4 to TRBJ2-2; TRBD1 matches at 9 bases. This CDR3 has 17 amino acids. With 0 bases clipped from V and 6 bases from J, the junction kept 8 bases outside the gene matches. As DNA, the CDR3 is TGTGCCAGCAGTTTAGCTTTCGGTACAGGGGGCTCCGGGGAGCTGTTTTTT. Amino acid sequence: CASSLAFGTGGSGELFF.

In its sample, this clonotype was seen many times. V usage is TRBV2 and J usage is TRBJ1-1; D perhaps matches TRBD1 (6 bases). V was cut by 7 bases and J by 11 bases, with 20 bases left in between. Germline V lookup: CDR1 SNHLY, CDR2 FYNNEI. CDR3 length: 13 residues. The CDR3 spells CASTRGATGSAFF. The CDR3 DNA is TGTGCCAGCACCCGAGGGGCTACAGGGTCGGCTTTCTTT.

This clonotype was seen repeatedly, ten times or more. The V call is TRBV12-3 or TRBV12-4, the J call TRBJ1-3; D may be TRBD1 (6 bases). The CDR3 has 14 amino acids. V was cut by 6 bases and J by 0 bases, with 9 bases left in between. CDR3 sequence (DNA): TGTGCCAGCAGAGACAGGAACTCTGGAAACACCATATATTTT. Its translation: CASRDRNSGNTIYF.

This clonotype was recorded many times. The rearrangement links TRBV4-1 to TRBJ1-5, with D unresolved. CDR3 length: 13 residues. In germline, CDR1 is MGHRA, CDR2 YSYEKL. Trimming left V 1 base short and J 3 bases short, with 4 bases between. The CDR3 DNA reads TGCGCCAGCAGCCAAGGCCACAATCAGCCCCAGCATTTT. Its protein is CASSQGHNQPQHF.